Sequencing of this T cell receptor (beta chain) was carried out in a study of T cell clonotyping in hematopoietic cell transplantation. Study summary: Recipients' pretransplant samples followed cytoreduction.

As concerns this clone: The antigen remains undetermined.

Data came from immunoSEQ multiplex PCR; TCRdb stores just in-frame clones and leaves some out. The sample lists approximately 46,000 clones; over 75% were seen once. As for time point: recipient sample about 28 days before transplant, after cytoreduction. General study findings and limits: Few recipient clonotypes overlapped donors; over 97% were de novo at given depth.

This receptor was obtained from a man in his 60s with biphenotypic leukemia. Some clones in this sample may be carry-over from other donors' samples. This sample comprised peripheral blood mononuclear cells, obtained before stem cell transplant.

Written as DNA, the CDR3 is TGTGCCAGCACGAGACGGACAGACTACAATGAGCAGTTCTTC. This translates into CASTRRTDYNEQFF. The V call is TRBV27, the J call TRBJ2-1, with a possible D match to TRBD1 (6 bases). The V and J ends lost 7 bases and 3 bases respectively, with 13 bases between them. The CDR3 is 14 residues long. The germline V gene encodes CDR1 MNHEY and CDR2 SMNVEV (reference sequence).